Listed below are T cell receptor beta chains from one sample, sequenced in a study of regulatory T cells in long-lasting Graves disease. MiXCR was run by TCRdb on the multiplex PCR reads, yielding one entry per CDR3 protein. The sample carries approximately 690,000 distinct CDR3 sequences, around 30% recorded once. Material: peripheral blood mononuclear cells (PBMCs), obtained when the disease was refractory, from a patient treated with antithyroid drugs. Receptor source: a female donor with Graves disease. CDR3s include the opening cysteine and the closing phenylalanine or tryptophan. A D gene is named only where the DNA matches it firmly. A clone size is listed for some rows: how often the clone was seen (once, few, many), or a class if it is expanded.

D | J | V | size | CDR3 | DNA
TRBD1 | TRBJ1-6 | TRBV7-2 | . | CASSQTGIGHSPLHF | TGTGCCAGCAGCCAGACAGGGATTGGGCATTCACCCCTCCACTTT
TRBD1 | TRBJ1-6 | TRBV10-3 | . | CAIKLGQGGSPLHF | TGTGCCATCAAATTGGGACAGGGAGGGTCACCCCTCCACTTT
TRBD2 | TRBJ2-5 | TRBV5-5 | . | CASSQGLAGGSGGNQYF | TGTGCCAGCAGCCAAGGACTAGCGGGAGGTAGCGGGGGGAACCAGTACTTC
TRBD1 | TRBJ1-5 | TRBV20-1 | . | CSARDRPDRGQPQHF | TGCAGTGCTAGAGACCGTCCGGACAGGGGCCAGCCCCAGCATTTT
TRBD1 | TRBJ1-4 | TRBV4-1 | . | CASSQAGQGAGKLFF | TGCGCCAGCAGCCAAGCGGGACAGGGGGCAGGAAAACTGTTTTTT
. | TRBJ1-6 | TRBV7-2 | few | CASSATWTYNSPLHF | TGTGCCAGCAGCGCCACCTGGACTTATAATTCACCCCTCCACTTT
. | TRBJ2-2 | TRBV6-1 | few | CAISSPAVPGELFF | TGTGCCATCTCATCCCCCGCAGTTCCCGGGGAGCTGTTTTTT
. | TRBJ2-1 | TRBV12-3/TRBV12-4 | . | CASSLVHSYNEQFF | TGTGCCAGCAGTTTAGTCCACTCCTACAATGAGCAGTTCTTC
TRBD1 | TRBJ2-2 | TRBV28 | few | CASSLNRGPVTGELFF | TGTGCCAGCAGTCTGAACAGGGGGCCTGTCACCGGGGAGCTGTTTTTT
TRBD2 | TRBJ2-5 | TRBV30 | . | CAWSRLAAGGETQYF | TGTGCCTGGAGTAGACTAGCGGCAGGCGGTGAGACCCAGTACTTC
TRBD2 | TRBJ2-5 | TRBV11-2 | many | CASFRGLAGAQETQYF | TGTGCCAGCTTCCGGGGACTAGCGGGAGCTCAAGAGACCCAGTACTTC
TRBD2 | TRBJ2-4 | TRBV6-9 | . | CASSWTSGRARSIQYF | TGTGCCAGCAGTTGGACTAGCGGGAGGGCCCGATCCATTCAGTACTTC
. | TRBJ1-2 | TRBV28 | . | CASSSTGGRGYTF | TGTGCCAGCAGTTCGACAGGTGGCAGGGGCTACACCTTC
. | TRBJ1-6 | TRBV6-1 | few | CASSEGNRVEKNSPLHF | TGTGCCAGCAGTGAGGGGAACAGGGTGGAGAAGAATTCACCCCTCCACTTT
TRBD2 | TRBJ2-2 | TRBV11-1 | few | CASSPSGGGGIGELFF | TGTGCCAGCAGCCCTAGCGGCGGCGGAGGGATCGGGGAGCTGTTTTTT
TRBD1 | TRBJ1-2 | TRBV19 | . | CASRPAGQRHYGYTF | TGTGCCAGTAGACCCGCGGGACAGCGCCACTATGGCTACACCTTC
. | TRBJ1-5 | TRBV6-1 | . | CASRADRDRRSQPQHF | TGTGCCAGCAGGGCAGACCGGGACCGGCGGTCTCAGCCCCAGCATTTT
. | TRBJ2-5 | TRBV7-7 | few | CASSRFRRETQYF | TGTGCCAGCAGCCGATTCCGGCGGGAGACCCAGTACTTC
. | TRBJ1-4 | TRBV6-2/TRBV6-3 | few | CASSYSSQRNNEKLFF | TGTGCCAGCAGTTACTCCTCCCAACGGAATAATGAAAAACTGTTTTTT
. | TRBJ2-2 | TRBV24-1 | . | CATSNSNTGELFF | TGTGCCACCAGTAATTCTAACACCGGGGAGCTGTTTTTT
TRBD1 | TRBJ1-2 | TRBV20-1 | . | CSARGQGAPDYGYTF | TGCAGTGCACGGGGACAGGGGGCGCCGGACTATGGCTACACCTTC
. | TRBJ1-2 | TRBV3-1 | many | CASSPWGSNYGYTF | TGTGCCAGCAGCCCCTGGGGAAGCAACTATGGCTACACCTTC
TRBD1 | TRBJ1-1 | TRBV5-1 | few | CASSLGASGGLNTEAFF | TGCGCCAGCAGCTTGGGGGCGTCAGGGGGATTGAACACTGAAGCTTTCTTT
. | TRBJ2-1 | TRBV20-1 | . | CSAVTGIEQFF | TGCAGTGCCGTCACAGGGATCGAGCAGTTCTTC
. | TRBJ1-1 | TRBV30 | . | CAWSTPLTEAFF | TGTGCCTGGAGTACACCACTCACTGAAGCTTTCTTT
TRBD2 | TRBJ2-5 | TRBV2 | . | CASFMGGPYQETQYF | TGTGCCAGCTTTATGGGAGGGCCTTATCAAGAGACCCAGTACTTC
TRBD1 | TRBJ1-5 | TRBV29-1 | . | CSAVTGYGEPQHF | TGCAGCGCTGTGACAGGGTACGGCGAGCCCCAGCATTTT
. | TRBJ1-1 | TRBV11-2 | many | CASSFGPGRYEAFF | TGTGCCAGCAGCTTTGGACCGGGCCGTTATGAAGCTTTCTTT
. | TRBJ1-1 | TRBV5-1 | . | CASSLMTADMNTEAFF | TGCGCCAGCAGCTTGATGACAGCAGACATGAACACTGAAGCTTTCTTT
. | TRBJ2-7 | TRBV19 | . | CASSFRAKAYEQYF | TGTGCCAGTAGTTTCCGGGCTAAAGCCTACGAGCAGTACTTC
TRBD1 | TRBJ2-2 | TRBV19 | . | CASNIRDRGTGELFF | TGTGCCAGTAACATAAGGGACAGAGGCACCGGGGAGCTGTTTTTT
TRBD1 | TRBJ1-4 | TRBV12-3/TRBV12-4 | . | CASSWTGAGNEKLFF | TGTGCCAGCAGTTGGACAGGGGCCGGTAATGAAAAACTGTTTTTT
. | TRBJ1-4 | TRBV2 | few | CASSVGTYEKLFF | TGTGCCAGCAGTGTAGGGACTTATGAAAAACTGTTTTTT
. | TRBJ1-2 | TRBV20-1 | few | CSAGNRDLNYGYTF | TGCAGTGCTGGCAACAGGGACTTAAACTATGGCTACACCTTC
TRBD1 | TRBJ1-5 | TRBV3-1 | many | CASSQSERQGRNQPQHF | TGTGCCAGCAGCCAAAGTGAGAGACAGGGTCGGAATCAGCCCCAGCATTTT
TRBD1 | TRBJ1-3 | TRBV12-3/TRBV12-4 | . | CASSSTGPGNTIYF | TGTGCCAGCAGTTCGACAGGGCCCGGAAACACCATATATTTT
. | TRBJ1-5 | TRBV20-1 | . | CSAHGGSNQPQHF | TGCAGTGCCCATGGGGGAAGCAATCAGCCCCAGCATTTT
. | TRBJ2-2 | TRBV11-2 | . | CASSLDSMNTGELFF | TGTGCCAGCAGCTTAGATTCGATGAACACCGGGGAGCTGTTTTTT
. | TRBJ1-5 | TRBV6-1 | few | CASHRGGKDSNQPQHF | TGTGCCAGCCACCGGGGGGGGAAGGATAGCAATCAGCCCCAGCATTTT
TRBD2 | TRBJ2-7 | TRBV20-1 | . | CSAFLAGSTYEQYF | TGCAGTGCTTTCCTAGCGGGATCGACCTACGAGCAGTACTTC
TRBD1 | TRBJ2-7 | TRBV28 | many | CASSLAIVGGSYEQYF | TGTGCCAGCAGTTTAGCGATAGTAGGGGGCAGCTACGAGCAGTACTTC
TRBD1 | TRBJ2-7 | TRBV12-3/TRBV12-4 | . | CASSLGQAAYEQYF | TGTGCCAGCAGTTTGGGACAGGCGGCCTACGAGCAGTACTTC
TRBD1 | TRBJ2-6 | TRBV7-6 | . | CASSSSRGQSDVLTF | TGTGCCAGCAGCTCGTCCAGGGGACAGTCGGACGTCCTGACTTTC
TRBD1 | TRBJ2-7 | TRBV6-1 | . | CASSPAGQAYEQYF | TGTGCCAGCAGCCCCGCGGGACAGGCCTACGAGCAGTACTTC
. | TRBJ2-5 | TRBV12-3/TRBV12-4 | many | CASRPLGVETQYF | TGTGCCAGCAGACCACTCGGGGTAGAGACCCAGTACTTC
. | TRBJ2-2 | TRBV11-2 | many | CASSGQGLNTGELFF | TGTGCCAGCAGCGGCCAGGGGCTAAATACCGGGGAGCTGTTTTTT
. | TRBJ2-2 | TRBV6-5 | . | CASSYRGAGTGELFF | TGTGCCAGCAGTTACCGGGGGGCGGGTACCGGGGAGCTGTTTTTT
. | TRBJ2-7 | TRBV20-1 | . | CSALTEGEQYF | TGCAGTGCTTTGACAGAGGGCGAGCAGTACTTC
TRBD2 | TRBJ2-1 | TRBV20-1 | . | CSARDPSGTNEQFF | TGCAGTGCTAGAGATCCTAGCGGGACCAATGAGCAGTTCTTC
TRBD1 | TRBJ1-1 | TRBV11-2 | . | CASSSTGSQTEAFF | TGTGCCAGCAGCTCGACAGGGTCCCAGACTGAAGCTTTCTTT
. | TRBJ1-5 | TRBV6-1 | many | CASMLHSNQPQHF | TGTGCCAGCATGCTACATAGCAATCAGCCCCAGCATTTT
. | TRBJ1-2 | TRBV30 | . | CAWSVQQHYGYTF | TGTGCCTGGAGTGTACAACAGCACTATGGCTACACCTTC